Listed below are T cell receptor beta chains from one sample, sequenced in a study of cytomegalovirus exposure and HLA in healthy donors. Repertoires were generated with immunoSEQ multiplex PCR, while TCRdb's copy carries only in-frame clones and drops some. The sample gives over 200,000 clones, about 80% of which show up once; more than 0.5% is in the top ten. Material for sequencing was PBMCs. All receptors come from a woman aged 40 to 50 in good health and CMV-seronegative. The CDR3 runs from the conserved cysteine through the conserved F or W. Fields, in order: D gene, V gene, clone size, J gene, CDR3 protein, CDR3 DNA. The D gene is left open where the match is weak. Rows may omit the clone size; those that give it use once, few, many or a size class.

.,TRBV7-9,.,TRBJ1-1,CASSFQTGPTEAFF,TGTGCCAGCAGCTTTCAGACAGGTCCTACTGAAGCTTTCTTT
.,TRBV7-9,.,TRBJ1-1,CASSFGGWAEAFF,TGTGCCAGCAGCTTTGGGGGGTGGGCTGAAGCTTTCTTT
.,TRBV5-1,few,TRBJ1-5,CASSLDTGTDQPQHF,TGCGCCAGCAGCTTGGATACAGGGACCGATCAGCCCCAGCATTTT
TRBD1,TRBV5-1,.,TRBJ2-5,CASSLGTGDETQYF,TGCGCCAGCAGCTTGGGGACAGGCGACGAGACCCAGTACTTC
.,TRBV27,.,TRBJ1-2,CASSLGQGYGYTF,TGTGCCAGCAGTTTAGGGCAGGGGTATGGCTACACCTTC
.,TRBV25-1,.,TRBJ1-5,CASSESGYHSNQPQHF,TGTGCCAGCAGTGAATCGGGTTATCATAGCAATCAGCCCCAGCATTTT
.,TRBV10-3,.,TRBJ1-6,CAVSGPNSPLHF,TGTGCCGTGAGCGGGCCAAATTCACCCCTCCACTTT
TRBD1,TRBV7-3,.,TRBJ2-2,CASSLKDRGDTGELFF,TGTGCCAGCAGCTTAAAGGACAGGGGGGACACCGGGGAGCTGTTTTTT
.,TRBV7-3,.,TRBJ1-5,CASSFRMDTAQHF,TGTGCCAGCAGCTTCCGCATGGACACGGCCCAGCATTTT
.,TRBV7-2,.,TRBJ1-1,CASSSTGAEAFF,TGTGCCAGCAGCTCGACAGGAGCTGAAGCTTTCTTT
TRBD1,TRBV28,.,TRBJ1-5,CASSSGTDQPQHF,TGTGCCAGCAGTTCAGGGACAGATCAGCCCCAGCATTTT
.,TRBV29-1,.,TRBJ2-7,CSVVDSIYEQYF,TGCAGCGTTGTCGACAGTATCTACGAGCAGTACTTC
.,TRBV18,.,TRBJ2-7,CASSPGTGAYEQYF,TGTGCCAGCTCACCGGGGACGGGAGCCTACGAGCAGTACTTC
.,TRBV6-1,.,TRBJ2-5,CASSELDAGWGGSRETQYF,TGTGCCAGCAGTGAACTGGACGCAGGGTGGGGAGGTTCTAGGGAGACCCAGTACTTC
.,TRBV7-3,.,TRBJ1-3,CASSSTPGNTIYF,TGTGCCAGCAGCTCCACTCCTGGAAACACCATATATTTT
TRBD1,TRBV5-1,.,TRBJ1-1,CASSYRGNTEAFF,TGCGCCAGCAGCTACAGGGGGAACACTGAAGCTTTCTTT
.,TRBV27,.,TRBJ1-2,CASSSRDKGNYGYTF,TGTGCCAGCAGTAGCCGGGACAAAGGGAACTATGGCTACACCTTC
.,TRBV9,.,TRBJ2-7,CASSVGGSYEQYF,TGTGCCAGCAGCGTAGGAGGGAGCTACGAGCAGTACTTC
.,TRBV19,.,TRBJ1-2,CAAGPSQRYTF,TGTGCCGCGGGGCCCTCACAACGCTACACCTTC
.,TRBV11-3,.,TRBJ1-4,CASSWTRTNEKLLF,TGTGCCAGCAGCTGGACAAGGACTAATGAAAAACTGCTTTTT
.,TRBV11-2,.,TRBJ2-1,CASSLARGAYNEQFF,TGTGCCAGCAGCTTAGCCCGGGGTGCTTACAATGAGCAGTTCTTC
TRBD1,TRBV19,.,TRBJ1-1,CASSEQGADVNTEAFF,TGTGCCAGTAGCGAACAGGGGGCCGATGTAAACACTGAAGCTTTCTTT
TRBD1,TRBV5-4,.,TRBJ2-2,CASSLGQPNTGELFF,TGTGCCAGCAGCCTGGGACAGCCGAACACCGGGGAGCTGTTTTTT
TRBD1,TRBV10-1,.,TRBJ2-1,CASSEGTGGWNEQFF,TGCGCCAGCAGTGAAGGGACAGGGGGCTGGAATGAGCAGTTCTTC
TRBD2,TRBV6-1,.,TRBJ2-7,CASSERGVREQYF,TGTGCCAGCAGTGAGCGGGGGGTCAGGGAGCAGTACTTC
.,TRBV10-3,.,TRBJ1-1,CAISDSKQGNTEAFF,TGTGCCATCAGTGATTCTAAACAGGGGAACACTGAAGCTTTCTTT
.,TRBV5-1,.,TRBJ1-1,CASSLQQNTEAFF,TGCGCCAGCAGCTTGCAACAGAACACTGAAGCTTTCTTT
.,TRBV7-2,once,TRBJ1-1,CASSFLEGGNTEAFF,TGTGCCAGCAGCTTTTTGGAGGGAGGGAACACTGAAGCTTTCTTT